These 17 T cell receptor beta chains originate from one sample sequenced in a study of cytomegalovirus exposure and HLA in healthy donors. The method was immunoSEQ multiplex PCR; TCRdb's version includes in-frame clones alone and lacks a portion of them. The sample holds about 220,000 clones; around 88% are singletons and the top ten take 2.9%. Sequencing was performed on PBMCs. These receptors were obtained from a woman under 30 in good health and CMV-seronegative.

The rearrangement joins TRBV2 to TRBJ2-3, with 15 bases that match TRBD2. CDR3 length: 17 amino acids. V lost 5 bases and J lost 2; bases outside the gene matches: 5. CDR1 and CDR2 from the germline V gene are SNHLY and FYNNEI. The CDR3 region has the DNA TGTGCCAGCAGTCCTGGACTAGCGGGAGGGATCACAGATACGCAGTATTTT. It yields the protein CASSPGLAGGITDTQYF.

This rearrangement joins TRBV28 to TRBJ2-7; D perhaps matches TRBD2 (6 bases). The CDR3 covers 15 residues. From germline, CDR1 is MDHEN and CDR2 SYDVKM. Between the trimmed V and J ends, which lost 3 bases and 0 bases, there was a span of 12 bases. The CDR3 loop reads CASSLRGVGSYEQYF. CDR3 DNA: TGTGCCAGCAGTTTGCGGGGCGTAGGCTCCTACGAGCAGTACTTC.

A single count supports this clone. The J gene is TRBJ1-2, the V gene TRBV7-2; D unclear. The length of the CDR3 is 13 residues. With 2 bases removed from V and 3 bases from J, the gap between germline ends came to 7 bases. The germline CDR1 and CDR2 sequences are SGHTA and FQGNSA. As DNA, the CDR3 is TGTGCCAGCAGCTTATCGGGAGACTATGGCTACACCTTC. Translated, it gives CASSLSGDYGYTF.

This chain uses TRBV18 with TRBJ2-1, with TRBD2 matching 10 bases. The CDR3 sequence is 16 residues long. Per germline, CDR1 KGHSH and CDR2 LQKENI. J gave up 10 bases and V 0 bases, and 9 bases lay outside the gene matches. The CDR3 DNA is TGTGCCAGCTCACCACCTAGCGGGAGGAGCTACGGAGAGCAGTTCTTC. Residues: CASSPPSGRSYGEQFF. The whole variable domain, filled in from reference TRBV18 and TRBJ2-1, reads NAGVMQNPRHLVRRRGQEARLRCSPMKGHSHVYWYRQLPEEGLKFMVYLQKENIIDESGMPKERFSAEFPKEGPSILRIQQVVRGDSAAYFCASSPPSGRSYGEQFFGPGTRLTVL.

The chain uses TRBV10-3 and TRBJ1-2; no firm D call. V lost 7 bases and J lost 5, with 8 bases in between. The CDR3 length is 11 residues. CDR1 and CDR2 (germline): ENHRY, SYGVKD. CDR3 amino acids: CAIMADYGYTF. The CDR3 coding sequence is TGTGCCATCATGGCAGATTATGGCTACACCTTC.

Here the CDR3 reads CATSAQGEGLDHTF. CDR3 nucleotides: TGTGCCACCAGCGCGCAGGGAGAGGGACTAGATCACACCTTC. This rearrangement joins TRBV15 to TRBJ1-2; D possibly corresponds to TRBD1 (5 bases). V shed 5 bases and J shed 12 bases, with 22 bases lying between them. The CDR3 totals 14 residues. In germline, CDR1 is LNHNV, CDR2 YYDKDF (reference sequence).

The J gene is TRBJ1-3, the V gene TRBV9; 11 nucleotides line up with TRBD1. The CDR3 totals 16 residues. V lost 4 bases and J lost 3; bases outside the gene matches: 6. In germline, CDR1 is SGDLS, CDR2 YYNGEE. In nucleotides, the CDR3 is TGTGCCAGCAGCTATGGACAGGGGGCTTATGGAAACACCATATATTTT. This translates into CASSYGQGAYGNTIYF. Looking up the rest from reference TRBV9 and TRBJ1-3 gives the full variable domain: DSGVTQTPKHLITATGQRVTLRCSPRSGDLSVYWYQQSLDQGLQFLIQYYNGEERAKGNILERFSAQQFPDLHSELNLSSLELGDSALYFCASSYGQGAYGNTIYFGEGSWLTVV.

In the case of this clone: Other nucleotide sequences from this sample produce the same CDR3. This chain's CDR3 is CASSLGLAGNEQFF. The CDR3 nucleotides are TGTGCCAGCAGTTTGGGACTAGCGGGGAATGAGCAGTTCTTC. The V call is TRBV27, the J call TRBJ2-1, with TRBD2 identical over 13 bases. The CDR3 length is 14 residues. Looked up from germline, CDR1 is MNHEY and CDR2 is SMNVEV (reference sequence). The trim removed 3 bases at V and 7 bases at J, leaving 0 bases unmatched.

This clone has only one observation. The chain joins TRBV28 to TRBJ2-1; 10 nucleotides align to TRBD1. V was pared by 5 bases and J by 8 bases, with 9 bases of the junction left unmatched. The germline CDR1 and CDR2 sequences are MDHEN and SYDVKM. The CDR3 extends over 15 amino acids. The CDR3 spells CASSRRWTGGYEQFF. Here the CDR3 DNA reads TGTGCCAGCAGTCGTCGATGGACAGGGGGTTATGAGCAGTTCTTC.

The chain has TRBV10-1 and TRBJ2-3, with 12 bases lining up with TRBD2. J gave up 4 bases and V 6 bases, and 8 bases lay outside the gene matches. There are 16 residues in the CDR3. Germline assignment: CDR1 WNHNN and CDR2 SYGVQD (reference sequence). CDR3 nucleotide sequence: TGCGCCAGCAGACTGTCCCTAGCGGGAGGGCCAGATACGCAGTATTTT. This codes for CASRLSLAGGPDTQYF.

This chain links TRBV23-1 with TRBJ2-2; 7 bases fit TRBD1. TRBV23-1 is an open reading frame, and its role is uncertain. The CDR3 is made up of 17 amino acids. With V trimmed by 2 bases and J by 5 bases, 11 bases remained unmatched. The CDR3 spells CASSQNCRGRRTGELFF. CDR3 in DNA: TGCGCCAGCAGTCAAAATTGCAGGGGGAGAAGGACCGGGGAGCTGTTTTTT.

V usage is TRBV6-1 and J usage is TRBJ1-3; D not certain. V shed 0 bases and J shed 3 bases, with 6 bases lying between them. CDR1 is MNHNS, CDR2 SASEGT, per germline. This CDR3 is 14 amino acids long. The CDR3 protein is CASSEAYGGNTIYF. The CDR3 DNA reads as TGTGCCAGCAGTGAAGCGTACGGTGGAAACACCATATATTTT.

The chain recombines TRBV28 with TRBJ1-5; D might be TRBD1 (5 bases). V dropped 4 bases and J dropped 7 bases, with 11 bases sitting between them. The CDR3 totals 13 residues. Germline CDR1 reads MDHEN; CDR2 reads SYDVKM. The CDR3 region has the DNA TGTGCCAGCAGTTCGGAGGGGTGGCAGCCCCAGCATTTT. As protein: CASSSEGWQPQHF.

The V call is TRBV18, the J call TRBJ1-5, with 10 nucleotides matching TRBD1. The CDR3 runs 17 residues. Germline CDR1 reads KGHSH; CDR2 reads LQKENI. V lost 1 base and J lost 6; bases outside the gene matches: 9. The CDR3 DNA sequence: TGTGCCAGCTCACCACAGATACGGGGACAGGGGAGTCAGCCCCAGCATTTT. Residues: CASSPQIRGQGSQPQHF.

The V call is TRBV7-9, the J call TRBJ2-2, with 8 bases lining up with TRBD2. Germline V gene data show CDR1 as SEHNR and CDR2 as FQNEAQ (reference sequence). This CDR3 is built from 17 residues. Losses at the gene ends were 5 bases for V and 1 base for J; bases not matched to a gene: 9. The CDR3: CASSPPGLAENTGELFF. Written as DNA, the CDR3 is TGTGCCAGCAGCCCGCCCGGACTAGCCGAGAACACCGGGGAGCTGTTTTTT.

This sequence joins TRBV6-4 and TRBJ2-2, with TRBD2 as a possible D gene (5 bases). Per the germline V gene, CDR1 is MRHNA and CDR2 is SNTAGT. CDR3 length: 14 residues. Deletions cut 8 bases from V and 4 bases from J, with 14 bases between. The CDR3 DNA is TGTGCCAGCTCGCCTGAGGGCGGCACCGGGGAGCTGTTTTTT. It is translated as CASSPEGGTGELFF.

The CDR3 DNA reads TGCAGCGCAGAGACAGGGGAAGAGACCCAGTACTTC. Translation gives CSAETGEETQYF. V is TRBV29-1 and J is TRBJ2-5, with 8 nucleotides matching TRBD1. CDR1 SQVTM and CDR2 ANQGSEA come from the germline V gene. There are 12 residues in the CDR3. The V gene end was trimmed by 7 bases and the J gene end by 3 bases; junction bases not matched to a gene: 4.